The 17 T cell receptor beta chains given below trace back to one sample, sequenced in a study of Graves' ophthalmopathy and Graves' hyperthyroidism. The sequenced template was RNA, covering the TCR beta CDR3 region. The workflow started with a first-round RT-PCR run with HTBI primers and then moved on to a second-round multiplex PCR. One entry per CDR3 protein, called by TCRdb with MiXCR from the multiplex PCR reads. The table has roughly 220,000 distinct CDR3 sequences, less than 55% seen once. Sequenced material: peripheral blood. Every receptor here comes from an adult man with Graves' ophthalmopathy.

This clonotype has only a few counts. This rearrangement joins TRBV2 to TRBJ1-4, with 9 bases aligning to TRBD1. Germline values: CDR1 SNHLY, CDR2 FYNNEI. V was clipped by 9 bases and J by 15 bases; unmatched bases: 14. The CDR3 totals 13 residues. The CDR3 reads CASVRDREEHLFF. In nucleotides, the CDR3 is TGTGCCAGTGTCCGGGACAGGGAAGAACATTTGTTTTTT.

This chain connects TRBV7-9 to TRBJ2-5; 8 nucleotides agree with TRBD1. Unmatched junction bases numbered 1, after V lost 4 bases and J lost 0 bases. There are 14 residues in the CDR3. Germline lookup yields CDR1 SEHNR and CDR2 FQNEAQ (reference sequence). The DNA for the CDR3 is TGTGCCAGCAGCTCGGGACAGGACCAAGAGACCCAGTACTTC. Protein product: CASSSGQDQETQYF.

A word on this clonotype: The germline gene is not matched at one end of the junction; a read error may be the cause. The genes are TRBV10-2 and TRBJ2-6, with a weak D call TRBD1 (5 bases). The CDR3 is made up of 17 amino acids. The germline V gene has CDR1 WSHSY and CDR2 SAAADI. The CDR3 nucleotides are TGTGCCAGCAGTTATGGGGCCTACTGGTCTGGGGCCAACGTCCTGACTTTC. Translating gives CASSYGAYWSGANVLTF.

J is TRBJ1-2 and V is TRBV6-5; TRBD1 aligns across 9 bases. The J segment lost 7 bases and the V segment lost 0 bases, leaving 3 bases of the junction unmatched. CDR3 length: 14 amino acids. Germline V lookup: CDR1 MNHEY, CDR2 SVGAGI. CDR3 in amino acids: CASSYSGQGGGYTF. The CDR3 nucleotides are TGTGCCAGCAGTTACTCGGGACAGGGAGGTGGCTACACCTTC.

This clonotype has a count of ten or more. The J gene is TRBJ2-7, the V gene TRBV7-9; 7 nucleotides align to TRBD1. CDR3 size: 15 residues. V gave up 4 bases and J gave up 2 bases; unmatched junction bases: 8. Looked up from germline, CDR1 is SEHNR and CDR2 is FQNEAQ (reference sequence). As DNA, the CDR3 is TGTGCCAGCAGCTCGACGACAGGGCGGACCTACGAGCAGTACTTC. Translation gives CASSSTTGRTYEQYF.

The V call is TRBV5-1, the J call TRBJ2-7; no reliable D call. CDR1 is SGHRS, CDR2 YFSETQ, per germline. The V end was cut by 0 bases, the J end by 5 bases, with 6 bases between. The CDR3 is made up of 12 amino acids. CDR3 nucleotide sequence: TGCGCCAGCAGCTTGGCCGTGGACGAGCAGTACTTC. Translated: CASSLAVDEQYF. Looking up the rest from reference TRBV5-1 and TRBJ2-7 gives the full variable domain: KAGVTQTPRYLIKTRGQQVTLSCSPISGHRSVSWYQQTPGQGLQFLFEYFSETQRNKGNFPGRFSGRQFSNSRSEMNVSTLELGDSALYLCASSLAVDEQYFGPGTRLTVT.

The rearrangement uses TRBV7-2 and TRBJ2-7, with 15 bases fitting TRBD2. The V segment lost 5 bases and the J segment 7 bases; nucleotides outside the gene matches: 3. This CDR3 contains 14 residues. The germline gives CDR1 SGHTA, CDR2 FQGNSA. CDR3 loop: CASSPGTSGGEQYF. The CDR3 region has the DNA TGTGCCAGCAGCCCCGGGACTAGCGGGGGGGAGCAGTACTTC.

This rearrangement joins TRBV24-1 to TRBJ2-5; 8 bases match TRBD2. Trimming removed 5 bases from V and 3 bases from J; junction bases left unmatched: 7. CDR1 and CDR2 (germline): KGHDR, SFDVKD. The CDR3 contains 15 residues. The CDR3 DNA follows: TGTGCCACCAGTGGGGCGCGTAGCGGGAAAGAGACCCAGTACTTC. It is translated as CATSGARSGKETQYF.

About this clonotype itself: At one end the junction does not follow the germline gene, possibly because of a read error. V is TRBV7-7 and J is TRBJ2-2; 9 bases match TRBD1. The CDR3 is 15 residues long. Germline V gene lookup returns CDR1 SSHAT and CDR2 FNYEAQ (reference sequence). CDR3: CASSLNRGHTGELFF. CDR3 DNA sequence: TGTGCTAGCAGCTTAAACAGGGGGCACACCGGGGAGCTGTTTTTT. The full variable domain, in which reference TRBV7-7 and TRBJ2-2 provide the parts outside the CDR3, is GAGVSQSPRYKVTKRGQDVTLRCDPISSHATLYWYQQALGQGPEFLTYFNYEAQPDKSGLPSDRFSAERPEGSISTLTIQRTEQRDSAMYRCASSLNRGHTGELFFGEGSRLTVL.

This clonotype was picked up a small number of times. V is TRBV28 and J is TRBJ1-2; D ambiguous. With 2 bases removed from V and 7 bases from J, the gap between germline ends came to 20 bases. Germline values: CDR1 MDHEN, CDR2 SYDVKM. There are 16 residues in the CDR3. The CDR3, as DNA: TGTGCCAGCAGTTTAAAGGGAGCAGGACTCGTTTCTGGCTACACCTTC. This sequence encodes CASSLKGAGLVSGYTF.

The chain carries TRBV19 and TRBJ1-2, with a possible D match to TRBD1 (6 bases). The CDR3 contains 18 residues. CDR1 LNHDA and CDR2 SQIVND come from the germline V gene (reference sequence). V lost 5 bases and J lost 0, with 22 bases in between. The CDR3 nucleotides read TGTGCCAGTAGTTCGACCGGGACATCAGGCCGAACTAACTATGGCTACACCTTC. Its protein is CASSSTGTSGRTNYGYTF.

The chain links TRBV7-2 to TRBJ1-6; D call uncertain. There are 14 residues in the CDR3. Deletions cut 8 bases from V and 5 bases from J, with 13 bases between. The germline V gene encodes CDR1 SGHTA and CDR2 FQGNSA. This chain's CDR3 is CASAGASHNSPLHF. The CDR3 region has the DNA TGTGCCAGCGCGGGTGCAAGCCATAATTCACCCCTCCACTTT.

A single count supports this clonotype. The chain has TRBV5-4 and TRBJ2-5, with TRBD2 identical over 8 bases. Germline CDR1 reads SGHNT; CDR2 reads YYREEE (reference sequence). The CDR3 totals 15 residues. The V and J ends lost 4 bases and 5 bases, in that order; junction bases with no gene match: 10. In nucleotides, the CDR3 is TGTGCCAGCAGCCCCCCCGGGAGGGCCTCGGAGACCCAGTACTTC. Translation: CASSPPGRASETQYF. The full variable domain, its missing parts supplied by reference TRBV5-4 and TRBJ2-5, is ETGVTQSPTHLIKTRGQQVTLRCSSQSGHNTVSWYQQALGQGPQFIFQYYREEENGRGNFPPRFSGLQFPNYSSELNVNALELDDSALYLCASSPPGRASETQYFGPGTRLLVL.

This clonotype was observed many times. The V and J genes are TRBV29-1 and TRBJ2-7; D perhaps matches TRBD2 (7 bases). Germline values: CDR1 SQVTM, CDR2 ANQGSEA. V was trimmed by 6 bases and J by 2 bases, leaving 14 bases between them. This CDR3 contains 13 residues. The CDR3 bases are TGCAGCGTGGGGGGGGACACACCCTACGAGCAGTACTTC. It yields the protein CSVGGDTPYEQYF.

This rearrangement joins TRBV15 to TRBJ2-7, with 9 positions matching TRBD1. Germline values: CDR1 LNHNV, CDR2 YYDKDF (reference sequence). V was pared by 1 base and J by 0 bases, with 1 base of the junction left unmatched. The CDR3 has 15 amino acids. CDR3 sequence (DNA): TGTGCCACCAGCAGAGTGGGACAGGGCTCCTACGAGCAGTACTTC. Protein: CATSRVGQGSYEQYF.

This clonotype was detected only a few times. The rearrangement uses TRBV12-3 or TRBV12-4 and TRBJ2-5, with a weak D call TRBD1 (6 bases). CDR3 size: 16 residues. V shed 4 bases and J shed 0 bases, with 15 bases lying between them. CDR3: CASSSPGQGNQETQYF. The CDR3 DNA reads TGTGCCAGCAGTTCTCCAGGCCAGGGGAACCAAGAGACCCAGTACTTC.

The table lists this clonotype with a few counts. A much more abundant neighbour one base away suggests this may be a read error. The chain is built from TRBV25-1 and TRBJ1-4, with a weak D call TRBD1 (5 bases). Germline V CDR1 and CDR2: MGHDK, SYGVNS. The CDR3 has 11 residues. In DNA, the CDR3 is TGTGCACCCGGGGCGTACGAAAAACTGGTTTTT. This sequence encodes CAPGAYEKLVF.